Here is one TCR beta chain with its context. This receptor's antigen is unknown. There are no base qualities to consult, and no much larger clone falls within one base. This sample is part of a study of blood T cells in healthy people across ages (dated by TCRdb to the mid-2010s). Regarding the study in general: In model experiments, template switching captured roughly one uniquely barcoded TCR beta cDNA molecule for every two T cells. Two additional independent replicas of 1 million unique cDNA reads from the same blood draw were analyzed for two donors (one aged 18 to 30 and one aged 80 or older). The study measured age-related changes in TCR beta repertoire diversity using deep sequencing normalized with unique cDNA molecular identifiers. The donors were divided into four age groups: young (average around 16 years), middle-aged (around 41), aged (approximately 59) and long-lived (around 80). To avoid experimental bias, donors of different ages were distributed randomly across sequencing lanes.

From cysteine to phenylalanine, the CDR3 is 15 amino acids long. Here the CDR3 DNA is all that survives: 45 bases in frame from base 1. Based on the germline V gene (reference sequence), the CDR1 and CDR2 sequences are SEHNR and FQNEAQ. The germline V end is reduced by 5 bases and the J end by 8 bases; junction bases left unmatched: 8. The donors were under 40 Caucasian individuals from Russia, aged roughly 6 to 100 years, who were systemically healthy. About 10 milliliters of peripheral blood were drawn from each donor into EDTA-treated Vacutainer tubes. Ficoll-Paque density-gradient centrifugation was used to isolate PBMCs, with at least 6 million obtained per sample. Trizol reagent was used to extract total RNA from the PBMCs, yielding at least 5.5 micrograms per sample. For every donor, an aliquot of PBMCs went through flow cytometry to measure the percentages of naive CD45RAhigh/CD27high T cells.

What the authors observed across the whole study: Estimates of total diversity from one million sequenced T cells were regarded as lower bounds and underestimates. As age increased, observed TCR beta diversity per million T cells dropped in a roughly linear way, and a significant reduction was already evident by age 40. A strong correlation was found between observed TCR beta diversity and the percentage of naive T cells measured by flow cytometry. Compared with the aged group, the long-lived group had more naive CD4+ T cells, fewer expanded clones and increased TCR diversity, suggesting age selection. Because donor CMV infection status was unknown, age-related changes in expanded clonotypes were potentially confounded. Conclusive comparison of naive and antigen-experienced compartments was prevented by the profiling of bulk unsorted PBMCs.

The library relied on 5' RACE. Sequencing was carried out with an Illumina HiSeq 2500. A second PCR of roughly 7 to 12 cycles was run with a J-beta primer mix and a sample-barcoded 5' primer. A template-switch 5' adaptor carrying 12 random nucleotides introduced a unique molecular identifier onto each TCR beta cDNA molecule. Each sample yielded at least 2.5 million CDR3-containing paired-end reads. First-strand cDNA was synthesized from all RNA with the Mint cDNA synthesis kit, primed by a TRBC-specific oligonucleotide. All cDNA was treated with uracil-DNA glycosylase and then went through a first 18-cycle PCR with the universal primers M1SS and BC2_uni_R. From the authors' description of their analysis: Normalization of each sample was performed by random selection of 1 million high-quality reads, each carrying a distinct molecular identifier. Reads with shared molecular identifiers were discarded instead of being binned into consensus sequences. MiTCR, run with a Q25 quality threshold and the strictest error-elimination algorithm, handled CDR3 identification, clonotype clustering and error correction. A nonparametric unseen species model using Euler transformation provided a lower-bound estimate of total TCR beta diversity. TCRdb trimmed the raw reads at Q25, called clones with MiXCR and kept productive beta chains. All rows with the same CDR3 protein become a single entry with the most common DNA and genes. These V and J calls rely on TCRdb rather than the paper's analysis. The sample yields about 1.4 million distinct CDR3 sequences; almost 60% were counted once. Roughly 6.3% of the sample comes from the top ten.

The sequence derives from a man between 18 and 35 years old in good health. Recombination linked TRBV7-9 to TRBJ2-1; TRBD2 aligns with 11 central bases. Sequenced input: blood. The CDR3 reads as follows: CASSPIAGGVYEQFF. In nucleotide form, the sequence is TGTGCCAGCAGCCCAATAGCGGGAGGGGTGTATGAGCAGTTCTTC.